Reported below is one T cell receptor (beta chain). This record belongs to a study of blood T cell repertoires in COVID-19. Residents of 24 US areas, aged roughly 18 to 90 years, made up the participants. This CDR3 has 14 amino acids. Germline lookup yields CDR1 SGHKS and CDR2 YYEKEE (reference sequence). Unmatched junction bases numbered 4, after V lost 0 bases and J lost 8 bases. The protocol was immunoSEQ multiplex PCR, while the TCRdb copy is restricted to in-frame clones and leaves out a portion. The sample contains a few hundred thousand clones, approximately 90% of which appear only once. Sequencing was done on a sample of PBMCs or T cells enriched from blood (not recorded which). V and J are TRBV5-5 and TRBJ1-2, with 10 positions matching TRBD1. The sequence derives from a woman aged 40-49 years who had been exposed to COVID-19. CDR3 sequence reads: CASSLAGTGEGYTF. The CDR3 nucleotides read TGTGCCAGCAGCTTGGCCGGGACAGGGGAAGGCTACACCTTC. Drawing the rest from reference TRBV5-5 and TRBJ1-2, the complete variable domain is DAGVTQSPTHLIKTRGQQVTLRCSPISGHKSVSWYQQVLGQGPQFIFQYYEKEERGRGNFPDRFSARQFPNYSSELNVNALLLGDSALYLCASSLAGTGEGYTFGSGTRLTVV.